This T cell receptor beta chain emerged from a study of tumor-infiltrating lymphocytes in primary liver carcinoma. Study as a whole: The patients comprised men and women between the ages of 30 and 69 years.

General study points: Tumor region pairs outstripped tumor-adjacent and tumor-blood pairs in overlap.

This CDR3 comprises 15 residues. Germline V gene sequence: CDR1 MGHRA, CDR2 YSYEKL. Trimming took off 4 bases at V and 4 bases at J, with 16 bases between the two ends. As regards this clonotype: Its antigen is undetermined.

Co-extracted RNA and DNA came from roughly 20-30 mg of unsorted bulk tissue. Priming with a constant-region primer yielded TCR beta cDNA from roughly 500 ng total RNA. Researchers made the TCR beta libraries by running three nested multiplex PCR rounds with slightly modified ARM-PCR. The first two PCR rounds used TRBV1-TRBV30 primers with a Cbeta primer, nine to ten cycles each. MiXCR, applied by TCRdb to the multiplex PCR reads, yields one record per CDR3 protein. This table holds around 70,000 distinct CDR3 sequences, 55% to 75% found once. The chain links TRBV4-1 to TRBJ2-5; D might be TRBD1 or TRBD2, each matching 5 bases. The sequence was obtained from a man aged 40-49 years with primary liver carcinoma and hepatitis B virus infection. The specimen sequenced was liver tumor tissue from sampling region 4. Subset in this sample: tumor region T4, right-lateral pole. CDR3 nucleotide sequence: TGCGCCAGCAGCCCGTCGGGGACCCCCCCAGAGACCCAGTACTTC. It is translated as CASSPSGTPPETQYF.